One sample yielded the 13 T cell receptor beta chains listed below, sequenced in a study of blood T cell repertoires in COVID-19. The protocol was immunoSEQ multiplex PCR, while the TCRdb copy is restricted to in-frame clones and leaves out a portion. The table includes about 190,000 clones, approximately 91% detected once. The material sequenced was peripheral blood. All receptors come from a man under 40 with acute or convalescent COVID-19.

The rearrangement uses TRBV20-1 and TRBJ1-2; no definite D call. CDR3 size: 19 residues. CDR1 and CDR2 from the germline V gene are DFQATT and SNEGSKA (reference sequence). Trimming removed 3 bases at V and 4 bases at J, with 30 bases between. CDR3 in amino acids: CSASGSSVGQHIGFYGYTF. In nucleotides, the CDR3 is TGCAGTGCTAGTGGGTCATCAGTGGGCCAACATATTGGGTTCTATGGCTACACCTTC.

For the CDR3, the DNA is TGTGCCACCAGTGAACCAGGGTCCTACGAGCAGTACTTC. Amino acid sequence: CATSEPGSYEQYF. The chain recombines TRBV24-1 with TRBJ2-7; tentative D call: TRBD1 (5 bases). The V gene lost 4 bases and the J gene lost 1 base, with 7 bases spanning the gap. Per germline, CDR1 KGHDR and CDR2 SFDVKD. The CDR3 loop spans 13 amino acids.

Comment on this clone: Other DNA sequences in this specimen translate into the identical CDR3. The chain has TRBV28 and TRBJ1-1, with D uncertain. CDR1 MDHEN and CDR2 SYDVKM come from the germline V gene. V lost 5 bases and J 1 base, leaving 2 bases between the germline ends. The CDR3 has 11 residues. The CDR3 nucleotides are TGTGCCAGCAGTCAGAACACTGAAGCTTTCTTT. Translation: CASSQNTEAFF.

The CDR3 sequence: CTSSHKMNTEAFF. Written as DNA, the CDR3 is TGCACCAGCAGCCACAAAATGAACACTGAAGCTTTCTTT. The V call is TRBV1, the J call TRBJ1-1; TRBD1 was called by the table and not checked on the DNA. TRBV1 is a pseudogene locus. The CDR3 is made up of 13 amino acids.

V and J are TRBV5-4 and TRBJ1-1, with 8 bases matching TRBD1. Germline CDR1 SGHNT, CDR2 YYREEE (reference sequence). The CDR3 contains 15 residues. The V gene end was trimmed by 4 bases and the J gene end by 6 bases; junction bases not matched to a gene: 11. CDR3 protein: CASSPSGDRGSEAFF. The DNA for the CDR3 is TGTGCCAGCAGCCCCTCGGGCGACAGGGGCTCTGAAGCTTTCTTT.

CDR3 bases: TGCGCCAGCAGTGAGGGAGGTACCCGCGAGCAGTACTTC. Its protein is CASSEGGTREQYF. This chain joins TRBV10-1 and TRBJ2-7; perhaps TRBD2 as D (5 bases). The CDR3 sequence is 13 residues long. Looked up from germline, CDR1 is WNHNN and CDR2 is SYGVQD (reference sequence). Trimming left V 2 bases short and J 6 bases short, with 11 bases between.

V is TRBV12-3 or TRBV12-4 and J is TRBJ2-1; no reliable D call. The CDR3 spans 13 residues. Trimming left V 5 bases short and J 0 bases short, with 5 bases between. CDR3 amino acids: CASSLSSYNEQFF. In nucleotides, the CDR3 is TGTGCCAGCAGTCTCTCCTCCTACAATGAGCAGTTCTTC.

This sequence joins TRBV24-1 and TRBJ2-2, with D perhaps matching TRBD1 (5 bases). The length of the CDR3 is 16 residues. Trimming shortened V by 2 bases and J by 0 bases, and 9 bases separated the two germline ends. The germline V gene has CDR1 KGHDR and CDR2 SFDVKD. CDR3 in amino acids: CATSDSGASNTGELFF. CDR3 coding DNA: TGTGCCACCAGTGATTCTGGGGCATCGAACACCGGGGAGCTGTTTTTT.

This chain uses TRBV6-5 with TRBJ2-5, with TRBD2 matching 11 bases. The CDR3 has 16 amino acids. Per the germline V gene, CDR1 is MNHEY and CDR2 is SVGAGI. V lost 4 bases to trimming and J lost 2 bases; unmatched junction nucleotides: 6. The CDR3 loop is CASSSYLAGGQETQYF. The CDR3 bases are TGTGCCAGCAGTTCCTACCTAGCGGGGGGACAAGAGACCCAGTACTTC.

J is TRBJ2-5 and V is TRBV18; TRBD2 aligns across 10 bases. This CDR3 spans 16 amino acids. The trim removed 1 base at V and 3 bases at J, leaving 5 bases unmatched. Germline CDR1 KGHSH, CDR2 LQKENI. CDR3 in DNA: TGTGCCAGCTCACCACTAGCGGGGGGCCCGAAAGAGACCCAGTACTTC. As protein: CASSPLAGGPKETQYF.

This clone was detected once. This rearrangement joins TRBV7-2 to TRBJ1-4; possibly TRBD1 for D (5 bases). V lost 5 bases, J lost 5 bases, and 12 bases lay in between. The length of the CDR3 is 14 residues. Germline assignment: CDR1 SGHTA and CDR2 FQGNSA. The chain's CDR3 is CASSLTGLNEKLFF. CDR3 DNA: TGTGCCAGCAGCCTCACAGGATTAAATGAAAAACTGTTTTTT.

This chain connects TRBV10-1 to TRBJ2-2; TRBD2 matches at 7 bases. V was pared by 4 bases and J by 4 bases, with 6 bases of the junction left unmatched. The CDR3 runs 15 residues. Germline V CDR1 and CDR2: WNHNN, SYGVQD (reference sequence). This CDR3 reads CASSVGGSFTGELFF. CDR3 coding DNA: TGCGCCAGCAGTGTTGGCGGGAGTTTCACCGGGGAGCTGTTTTTT.

This clone was picked up one time. CDR3 amino acids: CATSREIRGLDGYTF. The DNA of the CDR3 is TGTGCCACCAGCAGAGAAATCAGGGGATTAGATGGCTACACCTTC. The chain links TRBV15 to TRBJ1-2, with D perhaps TRBD1 (6 bases). This CDR3 has 15 amino acids. CDR1 and CDR2 (germline): LNHNV, YYDKDF (reference sequence). V dropped 0 bases and J dropped 6 bases, with 14 bases sitting between them. Together with reference TRBV15 and TRBJ1-2, the CDR3 gives the full variable domain: DAMVIQNPRYQVTQFGKPVTLSCSQTLNHNVMYWYQQKSSQAPKLLFHYYDKDFNNEADTPDNFQSRRPNTSFCFLDIRSPGLGDTAMYLCATSREIRGLDGYTFGSGTRLTVV.